Included here is one T cell receptor beta chain sequence, with context. This specimen comes from a study of radiotherapy plus CTLA-4 blockade in lung cancer. TCRdb keeps only in-frame clones here, not all; method: immunoSEQ multiplex PCR. This sample yields 55,000 to 80,000 clones, of which roughly 78% are seen a single time; around 7.1% belongs to the top ten. Trimming shortened V by 0 bases and J by 3 bases, and 6 bases separated the two germline ends. The germline V gene has CDR1 MNHEY and CDR2 SVGAGI. CDR3 length: 14 residues. The material sequenced was peripheral blood, taken from a patient treated with radiotherapy plus ipilimumab. The V gene is TRBV6-5, the J gene TRBJ1-3; D is perhaps TRBD1 (5 bases). The receptor's source is a human donor with non-small cell lung cancer who had a complete response to radiotherapy plus ipilimumab. The CDR3 DNA follows: TGTGCCAGCAGTTACTCGGACATTGGAAACACCATATATTTT. Translation gives CASSYSDIGNTIYF.